These T cell receptor beta chains were read from a single sample in a study of Ad26.COV2.S vaccination and SARS-CoV-2 variants. Assay: immunoSEQ multiplex PCR; the TCRdb copy retains only in-frame clones and omits some. In the table there are hundreds of thousands of clones, about 90% of which are singletons. The sequencing here drew on peripheral blood, taken in a trial of Ad26.COV2.S vaccine versus placebo. Source of these receptors: a person aged 18-60 years who received the Ad26.COV2.S COVID-19 vaccine or a placebo. Each CDR3 is given with its conserved first and last residue. The D gene is left open where the match is weak. Not every row has a clone size; where given, it reads once, few, many or a size class.

J gene	V gene	D gene	clone size	CDR3 protein	CDR3 DNA
TRBJ1-1	TRBV6-5	TRBD1	.	CASSYSTSQGATEAFF	TGTGCCAGCAGTTACTCGACGTCCCAGGGGGCCACTGAAGCTTTCTTT
TRBJ2-7	TRBV6-5	.	.	CASSYSRWANSYEQYF	TGTGCCAGCAGTTACTCGAGATGGGCAAATTCCTACGAGCAGTACTTC
TRBJ2-1	TRBV2	TRBD2	.	CASSFSSGRGNEQFF	TGTGCCAGCAGTTTTTCTAGCGGGAGGGGCAATGAGCAGTTCTTC
TRBJ2-2	TRBV4-1	TRBD1	.	CASSYSGGPGELFF	TGCGCCAGCAGCTACTCAGGGGGCCCCGGGGAGCTGTTTTTT
TRBJ1-3	TRBV9	TRBD1	once	CASSVARGGTALGNTIYF	TGTGCCAGCAGCGTAGCTCGCGGGGGGACAGCCCTTGGAAACACCATATATTTT
TRBJ1-3	TRBV4-3	.	.	CASSQDTRPGNTIYF	TGCGCCAGCAGCCAAGATACCAGGCCTGGAAACACCATATATTTT
TRBJ2-3	TRBV18	.	.	CASSPPGEADTQYF	TGTGCCAGCTCACCACCAGGTGAAGCAGATACGCAGTATTTT
TRBJ1-3	TRBV6-6	TRBD1	.	CASSYPRQGSGNTIYF	TGTGCCAGCAGTTACCCTAGACAGGGTTCTGGAAACACCATATATTTT
TRBJ2-7	TRBV21-1	.	.	CASSKDILSSYEQYF	TGTGCCAGCAGCAAAGACATCTTGAGCTCCTACGAGCAGTACTTC
TRBJ2-5	TRBV6-5	.	.	CASSSNPTRLGETQYF	TGTGCCAGCAGTTCTAACCCTACTAGACTCGGAGAGACCCAGTACTTC
TRBJ2-3	TRBV11-3	TRBD2	.	CASSPGGTSGSYGTDTQYF	TGTGCCAGCAGCCCCGGCGGGACTAGCGGGAGTTATGGCACAGATACGCAGTATTTT
TRBJ1-6	TRBV19	TRBD1	.	CASTPQGAVAPLHF	TGTGCCAGTACCCCACAGGGGGCAGTGGCACCCCTCCACTTT
TRBJ1-1	TRBV27	TRBD1	once	CASSFRQGNRNTEAFF	TGTGCCAGCAGTTTTCGACAGGGAAACCGTAACACTGAAGCTTTCTTT